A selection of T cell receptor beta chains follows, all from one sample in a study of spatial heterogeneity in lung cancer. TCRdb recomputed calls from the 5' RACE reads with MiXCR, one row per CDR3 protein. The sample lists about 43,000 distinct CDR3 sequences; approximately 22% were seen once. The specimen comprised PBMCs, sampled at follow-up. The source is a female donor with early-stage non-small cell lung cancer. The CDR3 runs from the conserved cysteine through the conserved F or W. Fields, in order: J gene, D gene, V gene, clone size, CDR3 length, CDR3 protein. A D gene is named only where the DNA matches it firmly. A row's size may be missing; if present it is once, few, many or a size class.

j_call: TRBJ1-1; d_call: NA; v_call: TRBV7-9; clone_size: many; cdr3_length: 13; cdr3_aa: CASSLVQETEAFF
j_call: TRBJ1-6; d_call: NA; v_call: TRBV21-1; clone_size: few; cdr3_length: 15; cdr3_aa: CASSKGQGKDSPLHF
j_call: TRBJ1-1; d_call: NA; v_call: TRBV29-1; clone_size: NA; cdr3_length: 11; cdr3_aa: CSVYEEAEAFF
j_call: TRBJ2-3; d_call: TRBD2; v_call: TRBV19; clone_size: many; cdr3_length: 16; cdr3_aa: CASRSLGGGRTDTQYF
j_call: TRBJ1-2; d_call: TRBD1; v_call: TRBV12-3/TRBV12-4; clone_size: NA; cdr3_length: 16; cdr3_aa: CASSPPGQGFAYGYTF
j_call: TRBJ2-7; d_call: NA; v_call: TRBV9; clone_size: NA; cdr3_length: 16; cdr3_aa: CASSVVPGVAAYEQYF
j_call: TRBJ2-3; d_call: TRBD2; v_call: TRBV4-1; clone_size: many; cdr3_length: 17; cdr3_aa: CASSLDERGGSTDTQYF
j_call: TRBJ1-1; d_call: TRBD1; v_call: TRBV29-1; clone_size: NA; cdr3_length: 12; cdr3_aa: CSAYRGNTEAFF
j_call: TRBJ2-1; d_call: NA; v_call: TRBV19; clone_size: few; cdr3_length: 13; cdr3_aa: CASSRGRGNEQFF
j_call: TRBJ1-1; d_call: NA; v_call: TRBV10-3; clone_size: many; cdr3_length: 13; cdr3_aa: CAISAGPLTEAFF